These 16 T cell receptor beta chains were sequenced from one sample in a study of T cell repertoires in cytomegalovirus infection. Via MiXCR, TCRdb re-called the reads, giving one row per CDR3 protein. The sample holds under 200,000 distinct CDR3 sequences, approximately 9.6% seen once. The sample taken for sequencing was PBMCs. These receptors were taken from a human donor in good health (CMV status not recorded). Some clones in this sample may be carry-over from other donors' samples.

The table lists this clonotype with many counts. This chain joins TRBV7-3 and TRBJ2-2; D remains unclear. The CDR3 spans 13 residues. Trimming pared 1 base from V and 8 bases from J, leaving 8 bases between. CDR1 and CDR2 from the germline V gene are SGHTA and FQGTGA. The CDR3 DNA reads as TGTGCCAGCAGCTTAAGAGAATCTGGGGAGCTGTTTTTT. Protein product: CASSLRESGELFF.

V usage is TRBV28 and J usage is TRBJ1-1; no definite D call. The germline V gene encodes CDR1 MDHEN and CDR2 SYDVKM. Trimming left V 6 bases short and J 3 bases short, with 8 bases between. The CDR3 is made up of 12 amino acids. DNA for the CDR3: TGTGCCAGCAGGGAGGACCACACTGAAGCTTTCTTT. This translates into CASREDHTEAFF.

The table lists this clonotype with many counts. The chain employs TRBV7-8 and TRBJ2-3; 8 positions agree with TRBD1. J gave up 5 bases and V 5 bases, and 3 bases lay outside the gene matches. There are 13 residues in the CDR3. Germline V gene data show CDR1 as SGHVS and CDR2 as FQNEAQ. DNA for the CDR3: TGTGCCAGCAGCCAGGACAGGGTAGATACGCAGTATTTT. This encodes CASSQDRVDTQYF.

This clonotype has ten or more counts. The chain uses TRBV7-8 and TRBJ2-7, with TRBD2 identical over 13 bases. With 1 base clipped from V and 6 bases from J, the junction kept 0 bases outside the gene matches. CDR3 length equals 14 residues. Germline V lookup: CDR1 SGHVS, CDR2 FQNEAQ. CDR3 in DNA: TGTGCCAGCAGCTTAGGGACTAGCGGGAGCGAGCAGTACTTC. This translates into CASSLGTSGSEQYF.

This clonotype has only a few counts. The J gene is TRBJ2-1, the V gene TRBV18; D is perhaps TRBD2 (5 bases). Trimming cost V 0 bases and J 8 bases, with 14 bases left between them. CDR3 length: 15 residues. The germline V gene has CDR1 KGHSH and CDR2 LQKENI. Here the CDR3 DNA reads TGTGCCAGCTCACCACCTGATCTGTCCGGGGATGAGCAGTTCTTC. Translation: CASSPPDLSGDEQFF.

This clonotype was observed a few times. The V and J genes are TRBV29-1 and TRBJ1-3; 7 nucleotides agree with TRBD1. This CDR3 comprises 12 residues. Germline V gene data show CDR1 as SQVTM and CDR2 as ANQGSEA. V was clipped by 6 bases and J by 4 bases; unmatched bases: 3. CDR3 sequence reads: CSVETGGNTIYF. The DNA for the CDR3 is TGCAGCGTCGAGACAGGGGGAAACACCATATATTTT.

This clonotype was found many times. The V and J genes are TRBV7-3 and TRBJ2-2; 7 bases are a match to TRBD1. This CDR3 has 15 residues. Germline loops: CDR1 SGHTA, CDR2 FQGTGA. V lost 6 bases, J lost 0 bases, and 4 bases stayed unmatched. The CDR3, as DNA: TGTGCCAGCAGTCAGACAGGGTCGAACACCGGGGAGCTGTTTTTT. Translating gives CASSQTGSNTGELFF.

The gene calls are TRBV5-1 and TRBJ1-1; possibly TRBD1 for D (5 bases). The CDR3 is made up of 13 amino acids. The germline gives CDR1 SGHRS, CDR2 YFSETQ. V was shortened by 4 bases and J by 7 bases, with 14 bases between the two germline ends. The CDR3 reads CASSILVGGEAFF. CDR3 bases: TGCGCCAGCAGCATTCTGGTGGGGGGTGAAGCTTTCTTT.

This clonotype was found a few times. The chain joins TRBV29-1 to TRBJ2-1; 13 bases are a match to TRBD2. This CDR3 is built from 19 residues. Germline trimming cut 7 bases from V and 3 bases from J; bases unmatched to any gene: 18. Germline V gene data show CDR1 as SQVTM and CDR2 as ANQGSEA. This CDR3 reads CSAQGTSGTKELYYNEQFF. As DNA, the CDR3 is TGCAGCGCCCAAGGGACTAGCGGGACGAAAGAATTGTACTACAATGAGCAGTTCTTC.

This clonotype was picked up a small number of times. V and J are TRBV2 and TRBJ2-1; 10 bases map to TRBD2. CDR3 length: 13 residues. Losses at the gene ends were 6 bases for V and 8 bases for J; bases not matched to a gene: 4. Germline V gives CDR1 SNHLY, CDR2 FYNNEI. The DNA of the CDR3 is TGTGCCAGCAGCCTAGCGGGAGTCCATGAGCAGTTCTTC. Its translation: CASSLAGVHEQFF.

V gene TRBV7-2 combines with J gene TRBJ2-7; D is undetermined. The CDR3 loop spans 13 amino acids. Between the trimmed V and J ends, which lost 1 base and 2 bases, there was a span of 6 bases. Germline CDR1 SGHTA, CDR2 FQGNSA. The CDR3 loop is CASSLDKPYEQYF. The CDR3 DNA reads TGTGCCAGCAGCTTAGACAAACCCTACGAGCAGTACTTC. Full variable domain (remainder filled in from reference TRBV7-2 and TRBJ2-7): GAGVSQSPSNKVTEKGKDVELRCDPISGHTALYWYRQSLGQGLEFLIYFQGNSAPDKSGLPSDRFSAERTGGSVSTLTIQRTQQEDSAVYLCASSLDKPYEQYFGPGTRLTVT.

There are many counts of this clonotype. V usage is TRBV7-6 and J usage is TRBJ2-5; D remains unclear. CDR1 and CDR2 (germline): SGHVS, FNYEAQ. V lost 5 bases, J lost 5 bases, and 9 bases lay in between. The CDR3 covers 12 residues. CDR3 sequence: CASSPVGETQYF. CDR3 nucleotides: TGTGCCAGCAGCCCAGTGGGGGAGACCCAGTACTTC. Using reference TRBV7-6 and TRBJ2-5 for the parts outside the CDR3, the full variable domain is GAGVSQSPRYKVTKRGQDVALRCDPISGHVSLYWYRQALGQGPEFLTYFNYEAQQDKSGLPNDRFSAERPEGSISTLTIQRTEQRDSAMYRCASSPVGETQYFGPGTRLLVL.

The table lists this clonotype with many counts. The chain uses TRBV7-6 and TRBJ2-7; tentative D call: TRBD2 (5 bases). Trimming pared 3 bases from V and 3 bases from J, leaving 6 bases between. The germline gives CDR1 SGHVS, CDR2 FNYEAQ. The CDR3 loop spans 12 amino acids. The CDR3 sequence is CASSFEGYEQYF. The CDR3 region has the DNA TGTGCCAGCAGCTTCGAGGGCTACGAGCAGTACTTC.

This clonotype was seen repeatedly, ten times or more. The chain carries TRBV7-2 and TRBJ2-1, with 8 nucleotides matching TRBD1. V gave up 4 bases and J gave up 0 bases; unmatched junction bases: 8. This CDR3 comprises 17 residues. CDR1 and CDR2 from the germline V gene are SGHTA and FQGNSA. The CDR3 loop reads CASSSLGGTGSYNEQFF. DNA for the CDR3: TGTGCCAGCAGCTCCCTAGGTGGGACAGGCTCCTACAATGAGCAGTTCTTC. The whole variable domain, filled in from reference TRBV7-2 and TRBJ2-1, reads GAGVSQSPSNKVTEKGKDVELRCDPISGHTALYWYRQSLGQGLEFLIYFQGNSAPDKSGLPSDRFSAERTGGSVSTLTIQRTQQEDSAVYLCASSSLGGTGSYNEQFFGPGTRLTVL.

This clonotype was counted many times. The V and J genes are TRBV28 and TRBJ1-1; no firm D call. The CDR3 is made up of 12 amino acids. Trimming pared 3 bases from V and 7 bases from J, leaving 9 bases between. Germline values: CDR1 MDHEN, CDR2 SYDVKM. The CDR3 here is CASSFIQREAFF. DNA of the CDR3: TGTGCCAGCAGTTTTATACAGCGTGAAGCTTTCTTT.

This clonotype has ten or more counts. The rearrangement links TRBV7-2 to TRBJ1-1; no clear D. The V end was cut by 0 bases, the J end by 6 bases, with 11 bases between. The CDR3 runs 14 residues. Germline V gene sequence: CDR1 SGHTA, CDR2 FQGNSA. The CDR3 DNA follows: TGTGCCAGCAGCTTAGCGGGTTGGGTCTCTGAAGCTTTCTTT. Its protein product is CASSLAGWVSEAFF.